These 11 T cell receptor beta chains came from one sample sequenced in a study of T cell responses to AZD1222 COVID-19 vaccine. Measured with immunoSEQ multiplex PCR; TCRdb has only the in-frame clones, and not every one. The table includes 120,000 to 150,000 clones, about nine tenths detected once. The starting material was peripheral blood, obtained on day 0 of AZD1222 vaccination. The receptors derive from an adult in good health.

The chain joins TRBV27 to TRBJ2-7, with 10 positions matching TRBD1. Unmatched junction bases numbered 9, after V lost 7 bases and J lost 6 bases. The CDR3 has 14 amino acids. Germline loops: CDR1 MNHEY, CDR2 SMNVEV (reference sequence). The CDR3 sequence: CASKRDRGNGEQYF. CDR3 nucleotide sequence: TGTGCCAGCAAGAGGGACAGGGGTAACGGCGAGCAGTACTTC.

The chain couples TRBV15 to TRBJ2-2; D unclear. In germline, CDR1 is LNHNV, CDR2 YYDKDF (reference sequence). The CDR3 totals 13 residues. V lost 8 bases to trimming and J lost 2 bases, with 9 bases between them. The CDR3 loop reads CATGLLNTGELFF. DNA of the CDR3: TGTGCCACCGGCCTATTAAACACCGGGGAGCTGTTTTTT.

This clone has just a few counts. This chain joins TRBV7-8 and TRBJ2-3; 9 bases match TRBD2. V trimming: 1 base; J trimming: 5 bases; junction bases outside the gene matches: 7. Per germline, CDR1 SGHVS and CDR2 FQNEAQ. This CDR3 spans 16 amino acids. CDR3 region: CASSLGGAGGRDTQYF. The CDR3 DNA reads TGTGCCAGCAGCTTAGGAGGAGCGGGAGGTCGAGATACGCAGTATTTT.

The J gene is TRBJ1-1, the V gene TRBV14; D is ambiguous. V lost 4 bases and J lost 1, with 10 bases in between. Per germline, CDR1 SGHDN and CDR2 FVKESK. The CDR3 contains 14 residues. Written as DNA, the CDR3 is TGTGCCAGCAGCCCTTGGAACAGGAACACTGAAGCTTTCTTT. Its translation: CASSPWNRNTEAFF.

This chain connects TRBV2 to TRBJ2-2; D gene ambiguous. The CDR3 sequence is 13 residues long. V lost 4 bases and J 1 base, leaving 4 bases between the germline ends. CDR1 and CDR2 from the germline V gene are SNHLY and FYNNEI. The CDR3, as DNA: TGTGCCAGCAGTGTGTTGAACACCGGGGAGCTGTTTTTT. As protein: CASSVLNTGELFF.

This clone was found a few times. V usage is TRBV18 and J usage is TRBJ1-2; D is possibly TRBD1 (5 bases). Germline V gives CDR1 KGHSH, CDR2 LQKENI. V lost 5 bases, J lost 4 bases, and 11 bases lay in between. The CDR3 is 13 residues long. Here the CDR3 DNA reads TGTGCCAGCTCAATGGGGACGGCCTATGGCTACACCTTC. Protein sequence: CASSMGTAYGYTF.

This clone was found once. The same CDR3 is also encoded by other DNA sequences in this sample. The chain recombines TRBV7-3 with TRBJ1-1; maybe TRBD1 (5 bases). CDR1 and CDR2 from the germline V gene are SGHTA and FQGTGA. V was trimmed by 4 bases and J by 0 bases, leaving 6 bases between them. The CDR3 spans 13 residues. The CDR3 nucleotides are TGTGCCAGCAGCTCACAGGTGAACACTGAAGCTTTCTTT. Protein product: CASSSQVNTEAFF. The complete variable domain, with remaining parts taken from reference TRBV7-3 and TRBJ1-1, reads GAGVSQTPSNKVTEKGKYVELRCDPISGHTALYWYRQSLGQGPEFLIYFQGTGAADDSGLPNDRFFAVRPEGSVSTLKIQRTERGDSAVYLCASSSQVNTEAFFGQGTRLTVV.

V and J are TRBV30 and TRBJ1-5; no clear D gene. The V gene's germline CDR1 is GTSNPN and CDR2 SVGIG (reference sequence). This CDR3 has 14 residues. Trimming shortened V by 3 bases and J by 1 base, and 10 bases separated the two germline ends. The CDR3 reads CAWRGPGSNQPQHF. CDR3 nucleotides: TGTGCCTGGAGGGGCCCGGGGAGCAATCAGCCCCAGCATTTT. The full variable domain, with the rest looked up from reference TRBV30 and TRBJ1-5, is SQTIHQWPATLVQPVGSPLSLECTVEGTSNPNLYWYRQAAGRGLQLLFYSVGIGQISSEVPQNLSASRPQDRQFILSSKKLLLSDSGFYLCAWRGPGSNQPQHFGDGTRLSIL.

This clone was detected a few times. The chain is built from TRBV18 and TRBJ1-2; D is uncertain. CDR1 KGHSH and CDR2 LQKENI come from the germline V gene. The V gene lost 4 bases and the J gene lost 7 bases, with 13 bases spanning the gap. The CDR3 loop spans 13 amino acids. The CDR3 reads CASSRVGVGGYTF. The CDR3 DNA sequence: TGTGCCAGCTCACGCGTCGGGGTCGGTGGCTACACCTTC.

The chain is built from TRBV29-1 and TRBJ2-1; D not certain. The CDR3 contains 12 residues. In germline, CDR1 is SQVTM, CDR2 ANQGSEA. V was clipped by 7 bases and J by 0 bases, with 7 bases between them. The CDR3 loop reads CSGTSSYNEQFF. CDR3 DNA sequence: TGCAGCGGTACGAGCTCCTACAATGAGCAGTTCTTC.

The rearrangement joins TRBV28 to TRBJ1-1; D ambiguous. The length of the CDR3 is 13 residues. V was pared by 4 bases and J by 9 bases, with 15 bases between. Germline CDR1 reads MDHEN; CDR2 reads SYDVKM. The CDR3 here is CASSSQTTIKAFF. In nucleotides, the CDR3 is TGTGCCAGCAGTTCCCAGACCACTATTAAAGCTTTCTTT. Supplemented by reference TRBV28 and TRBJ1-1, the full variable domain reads DVKVTQSSRYLVKRTGEKVFLECVQDMDHENMFWYRQDPGLGLRLIYFSYDVKMKEKGDIPEGYSVSREKKERFSLILESASTNQTSMYLCASSSQTTIKAFFGQGTRLTVV.